These 19 T cell receptor beta chains were sequenced from one sample in a study of T-cell reconstitution after alpha-beta-depleted transplantation in children. During its preparation, the TCRbeta library received unique molecular identifiers. One entry per CDR3 protein results from TCRdb running MiXCR on the PCR reads. The repertoire holds roughly 670,000 distinct CDR3 sequences, with around 12% as singletons. Sample: PBMCs, taken before TCRalphabeta/CD19-depleted stem cell transplant. Receptor source: a girl aged 2 to 9 with congenital amegakaryocytic thrombocytopenia, due to receive a stem cell transplant.

This rearrangement joins TRBV5-1 to TRBJ2-5; 7 bases are a match to TRBD2. The V and J ends lost 3 bases and 5 bases, in that order; junction bases with no gene match: 10. The CDR3 sequence is 15 residues long. Germline assignment: CDR1 SGHRS and CDR2 YFSETQ. CDR3 region: CASSSQALGGETQYF. The CDR3 region has the DNA TGCGCCAGCAGCTCTCAGGCGCTCGGGGGGGAGACCCAGTACTTC.

The table lists this clonotype with a few counts. This chain joins TRBV7-7 and TRBJ2-2; possibly TRBD2 for D (5 bases). This CDR3 has 16 amino acids. CDR1 SSHAT and CDR2 FNYEAQ come from the germline V gene (reference sequence). V lost 5 bases to trimming and J lost 3 bases, with 16 bases between them. DNA of the CDR3: TGTGCCAGCAGCCCAAGGCCCTCCGGGGACACCGGGGAGCTGTTTTTT. Its translation: CASSPRPSGDTGELFF.

This clonotype has ten or more counts. This chain joins TRBV12-3 or TRBV12-4 and TRBJ1-1; D call uncertain. This CDR3 has 14 residues. Between the trimmed V and J ends, which lost 7 bases and 1 base, there was a span of 13 bases. In DNA form, the CDR3 reads TGTGCCAGCACAGGACGGATTTCGAACACTGAAGCTTTCTTT. This gives the protein CASTGRISNTEAFF.

This chain connects TRBV29-1 to TRBJ2-1; no clear D gene. The germline V gene encodes CDR1 SQVTM and CDR2 ANQGSEA. This CDR3 contains 17 residues. Deletions cut 4 bases from V and 5 bases from J, with 24 bases between. The CDR3 DNA is TGCAGCGTTGTGGGCACCGTTGGACCCACCCTTGACAATGAGCAGTTCTTC. This gives the protein CSVVGTVGPTLDNEQFF.

CDR3 sequence reads: CSDGNRYEAFF. The DNA for the CDR3 is TGCAGCGACGGGAACCGTTATGAAGCTTTCTTT. V and J are TRBV29-1 and TRBJ1-1; D remains unclear. Trimming took 7 bases from V and 7 from J, leaving 13 bases between them. CDR3 length: 11 residues. Germline CDR1 is SQVTM and CDR2 is ANQGSEA.

The sample holds many counts of this clonotype. The genes are TRBV29-1 and TRBJ2-1, with D perhaps matching TRBD1 (6 bases). CDR1 SQVTM and CDR2 ANQGSEA come from the germline V gene. This CDR3 contains 12 residues. The V gene lost 7 bases and the J gene lost 9 bases, with 16 bases spanning the gap. The CDR3 sequence is CSAATGFGEQFF. CDR3 DNA sequence: TGCAGCGCCGCAACAGGGTTCGGTGAGCAGTTCTTC.

The chain employs TRBV7-9 and TRBJ2-2; D uncertain. The CDR3 sequence is 16 residues long. V was pared by 4 bases and J by 2 bases, with 14 bases between. Germline CDR1 and CDR2: SEHNR and FQNEAQ (reference sequence). The CDR3 loop reads CASSSGPNPNTGELFF. The CDR3 nucleotides are TGTGCCAGCAGCTCAGGCCCCAACCCTAACACCGGGGAGCTGTTTTTT.

This clonotype has ten or more counts. V and J are TRBV5-1 and TRBJ2-5, with 8 nucleotides matching TRBD2. CDR3 length: 15 residues. Germline V gene data show CDR1 as SGHRS and CDR2 as YFSETQ. V lost 0 bases, J lost 2 bases, and 3 bases stayed unmatched. Here the CDR3 reads CASSLAGGPQETQYF. CDR3 sequence (DNA): TGCGCCAGCAGCTTGGCGGGAGGGCCTCAAGAGACCCAGTACTTC.

The J gene is TRBJ2-3, the V gene TRBV7-9; either TRBD1 or TRBD2 may supply D (6 bases each). CDR1 and CDR2 (germline): SEHNR, FQNEAQ (reference sequence). Trimming removed 8 bases from V and 6 bases from J, with 12 bases in between. The CDR3 totals 12 residues. CDR3 coding DNA: TGTGCCAGCGGGGGGCCATCGGATACGCAGTATTTT. The encoded protein is CASGGPSDTQYF.

This clonotype was picked up many times. This chain links TRBV5-1 with TRBJ2-1, with 7 bases aligning to TRBD1. The V segment lost 4 bases and the J segment 1 base; nucleotides outside the gene matches: 2. This CDR3 region has 14 residues. Germline CDR1 and CDR2: SGHRS and YFSETQ. For the CDR3, the DNA is TGCGCCAGCAGCATGACAGGGTCCTACAATGAGCAGTTCTTC. Translated: CASSMTGSYNEQFF.

This clonotype was seen a handful of times. This chain links TRBV5-1 with TRBJ2-2; 10 bases are a match to TRBD1. J was trimmed by 2 bases and V by 6 bases; bases with no gene match: 7. Germline CDR1 SGHRS, CDR2 YFSETQ. This CDR3 spans 16 amino acids. The CDR3 is CASNSGQGVNTGELFF. CDR3 bases: TGCGCCAGCAACTCCGGACAGGGGGTAAACACCGGGGAGCTGTTTTTT. The complete variable domain, with remaining parts taken from reference TRBV5-1 and TRBJ2-2, reads KAGVTQTPRYLIKTRGQQVTLSCSPISGHRSVSWYQQTPGQGLQFLFEYFSETQRNKGNFPGRFSGRQFSNSRSEMNVSTLELGDSALYLCASNSGQGVNTGELFFGEGSRLTVL.

This clonotype was recorded at least ten times. This sequence joins TRBV4-1 and TRBJ2-1; no firm D call. CDR1 is MGHRA and CDR2 is YSYEKL in the germline V gene. The CDR3 spans 13 residues. Trimming shortened V by 2 bases and J by 12 bases, and 14 bases separated the two germline ends. CDR3 DNA sequence: TGCGCCAGCAGCCAACCCTTCCGGAAGGGGCAGTTCTTC. Amino acids: CASSQPFRKGQFF.

Only a few counts were recorded for this clonotype. V and J are TRBV11-1 and TRBJ2-7, with 10 positions matching TRBD2. The CDR3 length is 18 residues. Germline V gives CDR1 SGHAT, CDR2 FQDESV (reference sequence). The V and J ends lost 0 bases and 7 bases, in that order; junction bases with no gene match: 15. The CDR3 region has the DNA TGTGCCAGCAGCTTAGCGTACATGGGACTAGCGCCTTTTGGGGAGCAGTACTTC. Translation gives CASSLAYMGLAPFGEQYF.

This chain connects TRBV5-1 to TRBJ2-1; 9 bases align to TRBD2. V dropped 1 base and J dropped 5; count of bases not matched to a gene: 10. Looked up from germline, CDR1 is SGHRS and CDR2 is YFSETQ. CDR3 size: 17 residues. CDR3 amino acids: CASSLSILTSGNNEQFF. CDR3 DNA sequence: TGCGCCAGCAGCTTGTCGATTTTGACTAGCGGAAACAATGAGCAGTTCTTC.

This clonotype was recorded at least ten times. The V gene is TRBV12-3 or TRBV12-4, the J gene TRBJ2-1; D not certain. The length of the CDR3 is 12 residues. V was shortened by 6 bases and J by 5 bases, with 8 bases between the two germline ends. The CDR3 DNA reads TGTGCCAGCAGGATCGCTAACAATGAGCAGTTCTTC. Protein: CASRIANNEQFF.

In its sample, this clonotype was seen many times. The V gene is TRBV5-1, the J gene TRBJ2-2; D gene ambiguous. The V end lost 4 bases, the J end lost 5 bases, and 9 bases lay between the germline ends. The V gene's germline CDR1 is SGHRS and CDR2 YFSETQ. The CDR3 spans 13 residues. In DNA, the CDR3 is TGCGCCAGCAGCCCCACTTGGACCGGGGAGCTGTTTTTT. Encoded protein: CASSPTWTGELFF.

With respect to this clonotype: Since a much larger clone is just one base distant, this may be a read error. The chain carries TRBV3-1 and TRBJ2-5; 13 bases line up with TRBD2. Trimming at V came to 11 bases and at J to 6 bases, leaving 12 bases not matched to a gene. Germline loops: CDR1 LGHDT, CDR2 YNNKEL (reference sequence). This CDR3 is built from 15 residues. CDR3 nucleotides: TGTGCCTGCACCAGACTAGCGGGAGGTTCTCAGACCCAGTACTTC. Translating gives CACTRLAGGSQTQYF.

The V call is TRBV9, the J call TRBJ2-5; tentatively, D is TRBD2 (7 bases). V gave up 4 bases and J gave up 4 bases, with 14 bases separating them. CDR1 SGDLS and CDR2 YYNGEE come from the germline V gene. CDR3 length: 14 amino acids. CDR3 region: CASSTARGAETQYF. DNA of the CDR3: TGTGCCAGCAGCACCGCCCGGGGGGCAGAGACCCAGTACTTC.

The sample holds many counts of this clonotype. The chain couples TRBV20-1 to TRBJ1-1, with 7 bases aligning to TRBD1. This CDR3 comprises 15 residues. With 5 bases clipped from V and 1 base from J, the junction kept 10 bases outside the gene matches. CDR1 DFQATT and CDR2 SNEGSKA come from the germline V gene (reference sequence). The CDR3, as DNA: TGCAGTGCTCCGCCTCCGCGACAGGGGAACACTGAAGCTTTCTTT. Amino acid sequence: CSAPPPRQGNTEAFF.